Following are 19 T cell receptor beta chains from one sample sequenced in a study of T cell responses to AZD1222 COVID-19 vaccine. Method: immunoSEQ multiplex PCR; TCRdb's copy keeps in-frame clones and lacks some. The sample includes 99,000 or so clones, around nine tenths of them seen just once. The sample consisted of peripheral blood, taken 28 days after the second dose of the MenACWY control vaccine. These receptors all come from an adult who received the MenACWY meningococcal vaccine as a control.

V is TRBV27 and J is TRBJ1-2; D is unclear. The CDR3 length is 15 residues. Trimming cost V 5 bases and J 6 bases, with 19 bases left between them. Germline-derived CDR1 and CDR2 are MNHEY and SMNVEV (reference sequence). DNA of the CDR3: TGTGCCAGCAGTCCGAATAGGGCGAAGAGAGATGGCTACACCTTC. Protein: CASSPNRAKRDGYTF.

J is TRBJ2-7 and V is TRBV7-3; 9 bases fit TRBD2. The CDR3 sequence is 14 residues long. V lost 2 bases to trimming and J lost 5 bases; unmatched junction nucleotides: 4. Germline V gene lookup returns CDR1 SGHTA and CDR2 FQGTGA. The CDR3 DNA follows: TGTGCCAGCAGCTTAGGCGGGGGGGCCCACGAGCAGTACTTC. Protein product: CASSLGGGAHEQYF.

The chain carries TRBV10-2 and TRBJ1-4; possibly TRBD1 for D (6 bases). CDR1 WSHSY and CDR2 SAAADI come from the germline V gene. V lost 2 bases to trimming and J lost 10 bases, with 14 bases between them. The CDR3 contains 14 residues. The CDR3 loop reads CASSEVQGRLKLFF. The CDR3 nucleotides are TGCGCCAGCAGTGAGGTCCAGGGGAGGCTAAAACTGTTTTTT.

The chain couples TRBV19 to TRBJ1-5, with 10 bases aligning to TRBD1. The CDR3 runs to 17 residues. J was trimmed by 0 bases and V by 7 bases; bases with no gene match: 9. Germline loops: CDR1 LNHDA, CDR2 SQIVND (reference sequence). DNA of the CDR3: TGTGCCAGTACACGAGGGACAGGGGTTTATAGCAATCAGCCCCAGCATTTT. This encodes CASTRGTGVYSNQPQHF.

This chain connects TRBV10-2 to TRBJ1-3; D unresolved. The CDR3 runs 13 residues. V was pared by 7 bases and J by 4 bases, with 11 bases between. The germline V gene encodes CDR1 WSHSY and CDR2 SAAADI. CDR3 in DNA: TGCGCCAGCACGGGAGATTTGGGAAACACCATATATTTT. Protein: CASTGDLGNTIYF.

The chain joins TRBV30 to TRBJ2-7; D perhaps matches TRBD1 (5 bases). Trimming removed 2 bases from V and 7 bases from J, with 21 bases in between. This CDR3 is 15 amino acids long. CDR1 and CDR2 (germline): GTSNPN, SVGIG (reference sequence). Here the CDR3 DNA reads TGTGCCTGGAGTCCCTGGGCAGGGCTGACCCGAGAGCAGTACTTC. Translating gives CAWSPWAGLTREQYF.

The CDR3 region is CASSFRDRIYEQYF. The CDR3 region has the DNA TGTGCCAGTAGTTTCCGGGACAGGATCTACGAGCAGTACTTC. The V call is TRBV19, the J call TRBJ2-7; the match to TRBD1 covers 8 bases. CDR1 is LNHDA, CDR2 SQIVND, per germline (reference sequence). Trimming removed 5 bases from V and 3 bases from J; junction bases left unmatched: 6. This CDR3 contains 14 residues.

The chain uses TRBV18 and TRBJ2-2, with D unclear. Deletions cut 3 bases from V and 3 bases from J, with 8 bases between. The V gene's germline CDR1 is KGHSH and CDR2 LQKENI. CDR3 length equals 14 residues. CDR3 sequence reads: CASSPPVDTGELFF. As DNA, the CDR3 is TGTGCCAGCTCACCGCCCGTTGACACCGGGGAGCTGTTTTTT.

This clone was picked up a small number of times. The gene calls are TRBV4-2 and TRBJ1-1, with D tentatively TRBD1 (6 bases). The CDR3 runs to 13 residues. Germline CDR1 reads LGHNA; CDR2 reads YNFKEQ. Trimming removed 1 base at V and 10 bases at J, with 13 bases between. In nucleotides, the CDR3 is TGTGCCAGCAGCCAAGCATTGACAGGAGGAGCTTTCTTT. This encodes CASSQALTGGAFF.

J is TRBJ2-7 and V is TRBV9; D perhaps matches TRBD1 (6 bases). The V end was cut by 5 bases, the J end by 0 bases, with 12 bases between. The CDR3 is 14 residues long. Germline loops: CDR1 SGDLS, CDR2 YYNGEE. The CDR3 nucleotides are TGTGCCAGCAGTGATTCGGACAGCTCCTACGAGCAGTACTTC. Protein: CASSDSDSSYEQYF.

V gene TRBV7-3 combines with J gene TRBJ1-5, with D possibly being TRBD1 (5 bases). The CDR3 is 13 residues long. CDR1 is SGHTA and CDR2 is FQGTGA in the germline V gene. V was cut by 2 bases and J by 4 bases, with 6 bases left in between. DNA of the CDR3: TGTGCCAGCAGCTTAGGGGCGAATCAGCCCCAGCATTTT. Amino acids: CASSLGANQPQHF. The full variable domain, its missing parts supplied by reference TRBV7-3 and TRBJ1-5, is GAGVSQTPSNKVTEKGKYVELRCDPISGHTALYWYRQSLGQGPEFLIYFQGTGAADDSGLPNDRFFAVRPEGSVSTLKIQRTERGDSAVYLCASSLGANQPQHFGDGTRLSIL.

The V and J genes are TRBV19 and TRBJ1-1; possible D gene TRBD1, 6 bases. Germline lookup yields CDR1 LNHDA and CDR2 SQIVND (reference sequence). The CDR3 has 15 amino acids. V was clipped by 2 bases and J by 1 base, with 11 bases between them. CDR3 bases: TGTGCCAGTAGTATATCCTTGACAGGGAACACTGAAGCTTTCTTT. The encoded protein is CASSISLTGNTEAFF.

The chain is built from TRBV10-3 and TRBJ2-5, with 9 positions matching TRBD1. The J segment lost 3 bases and the V segment lost 4 bases, leaving 3 bases of the junction unmatched. CDR1 and CDR2 (germline): ENHRY, SYGVKD. The CDR3 totals 14 residues. CDR3 region: CAISGTGGEETQYF. CDR3 bases: TGTGCCATCAGTGGAACAGGGGGCGAAGAGACCCAGTACTTC.

The table lists this clone with a few counts. The chain carries TRBV6-5 and TRBJ1-2; 10 nucleotides line up with TRBD1. The junction had 11 bases not matched to a gene; V was cut back by 7 bases and J by 6 bases. Germline CDR1 MNHEY, CDR2 SVGAGI. The length of the CDR3 is 15 residues. In DNA, the CDR3 is TGTGCCAGCACTGTCCGGGACAGGGGTAGGCATGGCTACACCTTC. Translated, it gives CASTVRDRGRHGYTF.

The chain links TRBV14 to TRBJ2-5, with 7 bases lining up with TRBD2. CDR1 and CDR2 (germline): SGHDN, FVKESK. The CDR3 runs to 17 residues. V was pared by 0 bases and J by 1 base, with 8 bases of the junction left unmatched. CDR3 coding DNA: TGTGCCAGCAGCCAAGATTACGGACTAGGGGTCCAAGAGACCCAGTACTTC. This gives the protein CASSQDYGLGVQETQYF. Using reference TRBV14 and TRBJ2-5 for the parts outside the CDR3, the full variable domain is EAGVTQFPSHSVIEKGQTVTLRCDPISGHDNLYWYRRVMGKEIKFLLHFVKESKQDESGMPNNRFLAERTGGTYSTLKVQPAELEDSGVYFCASSQDYGLGVQETQYFGPGTRLLVL.

This clone was found once. V gene TRBV15 combines with J gene TRBJ2-7, with D possibly TRBD1 on 6 matching bases. Germline V gives CDR1 LNHNV, CDR2 YYDKDF (reference sequence). Trimming left V 1 base short and J 3 bases short, with 13 bases between. This CDR3 is 15 amino acids long. The CDR3 loop is CATSRGRDTYYEQYF. Written as DNA, the CDR3 is TGTGCCACCAGCAGAGGTCGGGACACTTACTACGAGCAGTACTTC. The whole variable domain, filled in from reference TRBV15 and TRBJ2-7, reads DAMVIQNPRYQVTQFGKPVTLSCSQTLNHNVMYWYQQKSSQAPKLLFHYYDKDFNNEADTPDNFQSRRPNTSFCFLDIRSPGLGDTAMYLCATSRGRDTYYEQYFGPGTRLTVT.

V and J are TRBV6-5 and TRBJ1-2; 9 positions match TRBD1. The J segment lost 5 bases and the V segment lost 5 bases, leaving 9 bases of the junction unmatched. The germline V gene encodes CDR1 MNHEY and CDR2 SVGAGI. CDR3 length: 15 residues. CDR3: CASSPRGTGRYGYTF. CDR3 coding DNA: TGTGCCAGCAGTCCGAGAGGGACAGGGAGGTATGGCTACACCTTC.

The chain combines TRBV19 with TRBJ1-1, with 8 bases that match TRBD1. The CDR3 has 15 residues. Germline V gives CDR1 LNHDA, CDR2 SQIVND (reference sequence). V gave up 7 bases and J gave up 2 bases; unmatched junction bases: 9. CDR3 nucleotide sequence: TGTGCCAGTACCCCATCCGACAGGGGCAACACTGAAGCTTTCTTT. It is translated as CASTPSDRGNTEAFF.

This chain links TRBV5-6 with TRBJ2-7; D not resolved. V was shortened by 0 bases and J by 3 bases, with 10 bases between the two germline ends. From germline, CDR1 is SGHDT and CDR2 YYEEEE. The CDR3 consists of 14 residues. The CDR3 nucleotides are TGTGCCAGCAGCTTGGGGGTTCTCAGCTACGAGCAGTACTTC. Its translation is CASSLGVLSYEQYF.